The entry that follows covers one T cell receptor beta chain sequence. What antigen it recognizes has not been identified. Base qualities are not provided; no much larger clone lies one nucleotide away. V loses 7 bases of germline sequence and J loses 5 bases, and the interval between the two ends is 12 bases. The germline V gene yields SGHDT for CDR1 and YYEEEE for CDR2. Inclusive of the bounding cysteine and phenylalanine, the CDR3 is 12 residues long. Left in the record is the CDR3 DNA by itself, 36 bases read in frame from the first base. The TCR beta CDR3 regions were amplified from RNA transcripts. The first round of RT-PCR for the TCR CDR3 was performed with the HTBI primer set and the Qiagen OneStep RT-PCR kit. Libraries were constructed in a second round of multiplex PCR, after which size selection and purification were performed. Sequencing of the libraries was done on an Illumina HiSeq2000 using paired-end 100 bp reads. On the study's bioinformatics: Raw data were processed with SOAPnuke, discarding reads with adapters, uncalled bases, mean Phred below 15, or no exact constant-primer or identifier match. COPE v1.2.5 was used to merge the high-quality paired reads, and each unique nucleotide sequence was defined as a clonotype. MiTCR v1.1 was used to align clonotypes to the IMGT TRBV, TRBD and TRBJ reference segments. Only V-J combinations with frequency above 0.0001, covering roughly 99% of repertoires, were analysed. The TCS score was defined as the ratio of F50 (clonal expansion) to E x V (chaos), calculated using BLOSUM62-based TCRdist between CDR3 peptides within each V-J. Welch's t-statistics and random forest reduced 450 to 600 V-J features to around 14, which were used in a naive Bayes classifier (R e1071). TCRdb passed the public sequencing reads through fastp at Q25 and MiXCR, retaining productive beta sequences. Rows are combined by CDR3 protein, so each entry shows the most common genes and DNA. The V and J calls were not made by the authors but by TCRdb's processing. The sample contains over 250,000 distinct CDR3 sequences, roughly 15% of them found a single time. Together, the top ten hold 34% of the sample.

Moderately to severely active disease, a Clinical Activity Score of at least 3, a NOSPECS grade of at least 4, and a duration under 3 months were present in ophthalmopathy patients. Patients with uncontrolled infections, other autoimmune diseases, pregnancy or lactation were excluded. Diagnoses relied on clinical symptoms, serum thyroxine and TRAb, thyroid ultrasound and orbital computed tomography. Ficoll-Paque density gradient centrifugation was used to isolate PBMCs from around 10 ml of fresh peripheral blood. Trizol reagent was used to extract total RNA, and RNA quality was then checked on an Agilent 2100 Bioanalyzer. This sample was taken from a study of T cells in Graves' hyperthyroidism and ophthalmopathy (dated by TCRdb to 2018 to 2020). Looking at the study overall: Peripheral blood samples were taken at the time of initial diagnosis, prior to any treatment. A discovery cohort of about a hundred patients, 43 with Graves' ophthalmopathy and about 58 with stable Graves' hyperthyroidism, was used to find distinguishing TCR V-J signatures. Prospective prediction of ophthalmopathy was tested in an independent validation cohort of 18 to 20 hyperthyroidism patients and roughly 16 patients who later progressed to ophthalmopathy. The roughly 100 discovery patients were divided at random into training and test sets in a 7:3 ratio. In addition, the study compared T-cell repertoires in thyroid tissue and in blood from six Graves' hyperthyroidism patients. After sampling, hyperthyroidism patients received methimazole starting at 30 mg daily, and ophthalmopathy patients received high-dose intravenous methylprednisolone. According to the paper, TCR Vbeta CDR3 sequencing was carried out on 135 peripheral blood samples, which came from some 41 ophthalmopathy, fewer than 80 hyperthyroidism and around 17 progressor patients.

Overall results and qualifications from the work: During validation, the model predicted progression to ophthalmopathy a median of around 7 months ahead of onset, with roughly 65% sensitivity and less than 85% specificity. Sample size was not statistically predetermined, and investigators were not blinded to group allocation. In cross-validation, a model built on a 13 V-J signature told ophthalmopathy apart from stable hyperthyroidism with approximately 90% sensitivity and roughly 81% specificity, and in testing the same model reached 80%/75%. Most expanded thyroid clonotypes (frequency above 0.001) were also detected in blood, suggesting blood repertoires may reflect thyroid immune responses.

The sample comprised blood. This receptor was taken from a middle-aged woman with Graves' ophthalmopathy. This chain is built from TRBV5-6 and TRBJ1-2, with no reliable assignment of the D segment. The CDR3 here reads CASYKAPYGYTF. In nucleotide form, the sequence is TGTGCCAGCTATAAAGCGCCTTATGGCTACACCTTC. With all but the CDR3 taken from the reference TRBV5-6 and TRBJ1-2 genes, the full variable domain is: DAGVTQSPTHLIKTRGQQVTLRCSPKSGHDTVSWYQQALGQGPQFIFQYYEEEERQRGNFPDRFSGHQFPNYSSELNVNALLLGDSALYLCASYKAPYGYTFGSGTRLTVV.